Listed below are T cell receptor beta chains from one sample, sequenced in a study of cytomegalovirus exposure and HLA in healthy donors. TCRdb's copy holds only in-frame clones and misses some; the assay was immunoSEQ multiplex PCR. This repertoire includes roughly 57,000 clones. Sequenced: PBMCs. Source of these receptors: a woman aged 25-40 years in good health and CMV-seropositive. The CDR3 runs from the conserved cysteine through the conserved F or W. D genes are given only for firm matches.

DNA,CDR3,V,D,length,J
TGTGCCAGCAGGGCAGTCTATGGCTACACCTTC,CASRAVYGYTF,TRBV2,-,11,TRBJ1-2
TGTGCTAGTGGCCAAACCCCAGGGGACACTGAAGCTTTCTTT,CASGQTPGDTEAFF,TRBV12-5,-,14,TRBJ1-1
TGTGCCAGCAGCCCTCACAGGAGAAATGGCTACACCTTC,CASSPHRRNGYTF,TRBV14,-,13,TRBJ1-2
TGTGCCAGTACTATAATGGGGGGACGAGCTTTCTTT,CASTIMGGRAFF,TRBV19,-,12,TRBJ1-1
TGCGCCAGCAGCCAGTCGACGGGTCCCTACGAGCAGTACTTC,CASSQSTGPYEQYF,TRBV5-1,-,14,TRBJ2-7
TGTGCCAGCAGCCCAACGGACAGGGCCGAGCAGTACTTC,CASSPTDRAEQYF,TRBV7-2,TRBD1,13,TRBJ2-7
TGCGCCAGCCCGACAGCGACGGGTGGCTACACCTTC,CASPTATGGYTF,TRBV5-1,-,12,TRBJ1-2
TGCGCCAGCAGCCGCGGGTGGGCAGGGGAAAGGGAGCAGTACTTC,CASSRGWAGEREQYF,TRBV5-1,-,15,TRBJ2-7
TGTGCCAGTAGTCGACGGGTGGGTGGCACTGAAGCTTTCTTT,CASSRRVGGTEAFF,TRBV19,-,14,TRBJ1-1
TGTGCCAGCTCACTGGGCCCGCAGGGATGGAACACTGAAGCTTTCTTT,CASSLGPQGWNTEAFF,TRBV18,-,16,TRBJ1-1
TGTGCCAGTAGTTTTATTCACACCGGGGAGCTGTTTTTT,CASSFIHTGELFF,TRBV19,-,13,TRBJ2-2
TGTGCCAGCTCACCAGGGAGTTCGGGCAATCAGCCCCAGCATTTT,CASSPGSSGNQPQHF,TRBV18,-,15,TRBJ1-5
TGTGCCAGCAGTGATGCAGGATCCCATCAGCCCCAGCATTTT,CASSDAGSHQPQHF,TRBV25-1,-,14,TRBJ1-5
TGCGCCAGCAGCCAAGGCCCTACGGGTGGAGATGAGCAGTTCTTC,CASSQGPTGGDEQFF,TRBV4-1,-,15,TRBJ2-1
TGTGCCAGCAGTTACTCCACTTCCCCAAACACATTCTCCGAGGGGACTTGTGAGCAGTACTTC,CASSYSTSPNTFSEGTCEQYF,TRBV6-8,-,21,TRBJ2-7
TGTGCCAGCACCTCACAGGATTACACCGGGGAGCTGTTTTTT,CASTSQDYTGELFF,TRBV6-6,-,14,TRBJ2-2
TGCGCCAGCAGCAGGGGACAGGGAAGGCACAATGAGCAGTTCTTC,CASSRGQGRHNEQFF,TRBV5-1,TRBD1,15,TRBJ2-1
TGCGCCAGCAGCCAGGGGCCGGAGCGGGGGGAGGCCTACGAGCAGTACTTC,CASSQGPERGEAYEQYF,TRBV4-1,TRBD2,17,TRBJ2-7
TGTGCCTGGAGTGTAGAGTTGAACACTGAAGCTTTCTTT,CAWSVELNTEAFF,TRBV30,-,13,TRBJ1-1
TGTGCCAGCAGCAAACCCCCGGGACATAAAGAGACCCAGTACTTC,CASSKPPGHKETQYF,TRBV7-9,-,15,TRBJ2-5
TGTGCCAGCAGCCAAGATCGACAGGGAACGGGCGGCTACACCTTC,CASSQDRQGTGGYTF,TRBV4-2,TRBD1,15,TRBJ1-2
TGTGCCAGCAGTTACAAACCCCAGGGTAGTGGCTACACCTTC,CASSYKPQGSGYTF,TRBV6-5,-,14,TRBJ1-2
TGTGCCAGCAGCGTTCGTGGGGACGGGAGCCCCACAGATACGCAGTATTTT,CASSVRGDGSPTDTQYF,TRBV9,-,17,TRBJ2-3
TGCGCCAGCAGCCTACCGGGGGTGACTCAGCCCCAGCATTTT,CASSLPGVTQPQHF,TRBV4-1,-,14,TRBJ1-5
TGTGCCAGCAGTCGGGACAGGGTGTCAACTGGCTACACCTTC,CASSRDRVSTGYTF,TRBV6-5,TRBD1,14,TRBJ1-2
TGTGCCAGCAGGTCAGGGCTGTCTGGAAACACCATATATTTT,CASRSGLSGNTIYF,TRBV9,-,14,TRBJ1-3
TGTGCCACCCGGGACAGGACGAGCAATCAGCCCCAGCATTTT,CATRDRTSNQPQHF,TRBV19,TRBD1,14,TRBJ1-5
TGTGCCAGCAGCCTAGGTAGCACTGAAGCTTTCTTT,CASSLGSTEAFF,TRBV5-4,-,12,TRBJ1-1
TGTGCCAGCAGTTACCTCGTCTACGAGCAGTACTTC,CASSYLVYEQYF,TRBV6-6,-,12,TRBJ2-7
TGTGCCAGCAGTGTAAGGTCCGGGACTCTGACAGATACGCAGTATTTT,CASSVRSGTLTDTQYF,TRBV6-1,-,16,TRBJ2-3
TGTGCCAGCTCACCAGGGCCCGGAGGGGCTGAAGCTTTCTTT,CASSPGPGGAEAFF,TRBV18,-,14,TRBJ1-1
TGTGCCAGTAGTATAAGCGCGTTCGACACTGAAGCTTTCTTT,CASSISAFDTEAFF,TRBV19,-,14,TRBJ1-1
TGTGCCAGCAGCTCCGTAGGGGTTTGGAATGAGCAGTTCTTC,CASSSVGVWNEQFF,TRBV6-5,-,14,TRBJ2-1
TGCAGCGTGATGGAGATGGTAGGCGGGGGGGCATCAGATACGCAGTATTTT,CSVMEMVGGGASDTQYF,TRBV29-1,TRBD2,17,TRBJ2-3
TGCAGCGTGAGCCACCTAGACAGGGAGCAGTTCTTC,CSVSHLDREQFF,TRBV29-1,-,12,TRBJ2-1
TGTGCCAGTAGTATCGGGGGATCTGACACAGATACGCAGTATTTT,CASSIGGSDTDTQYF,TRBV19,-,15,TRBJ2-3
TGTGCCAGCAGCCCGAGCCCCTACGAGCAGTACTTC,CASSPSPYEQYF,TRBV7-9,-,12,TRBJ2-7
TGTGCCAGCAGCGTCCGTACCTACGAGCAGTACTTC,CASSVRTYEQYF,TRBV5-4,-,12,TRBJ2-7
TGTGCCAGCAGTTACGGTGCCAGGTCCTATGGCTACACCTTC,CASSYGARSYGYTF,TRBV6-6,-,14,TRBJ1-2
TGCGCCAGCAGCTTCGTCAGGAACACTGAAGCTTTCTTT,CASSFVRNTEAFF,TRBV5-1,-,13,TRBJ1-1
TGCGCCAGCAGCCGGACTAGCGGGAGCAATGAGCAGTTCTTC,CASSRTSGSNEQFF,TRBV5-1,TRBD2,14,TRBJ2-1